Listed below are T cell receptor beta chains from one sample, sequenced in a study of cytomegalovirus exposure and HLA in healthy donors. Sequencing used immunoSEQ multiplex PCR; TCRdb keeps in-frame clones, though not all of them. The sample includes more than 110,000 clones, 70% seen only once; the top ten take around 1.9%. Sequenced input: PBMCs. The receptors were sampled from an older woman in good health and CMV-seropositive. Both conserved end residues are part of each CDR3. The D gene is left open where the match is weak. Clone size appears in some rows only: once, few, many, or a class for an expanded clone.

d_call	clone_size	v_call	j_call	cdr3_aa	cdr3_nt
TRBD1	-	TRBV19	TRBJ1-5	CASSADRNQPQHF	TGTGCCAGTAGTGCGGACAGGAATCAGCCCCAGCATTTT
-	-	TRBV7-3	TRBJ2-3	CASSPGGVTQYF	TGTGCCAGCAGCCCTGGAGGGGTAACGCAGTATTTT
TRBD2	-	TRBV7-8	TRBJ2-3	CASSFWSAGGLGTDTQYF	TGTGCCAGCAGCTTTTGGTCAGCGGGAGGTCTTGGAACAGATACGCAGTATTTT
-	-	TRBV6-1	TRBJ1-3	CASSETSAGNTIYF	TGTGCCAGCAGTGAAACGTCAGCTGGAAACACCATATATTTT
-	-	TRBV7-3	TRBJ2-3	CASSEGGPSTDTQYF	TGTGCCAGCAGTGAGGGCGGGCCGAGCACAGATACGCAGTATTTT
TRBD1	-	TRBV25-1	TRBJ1-1	CASSGGTGGAVLGAFF	TGTGCCAGCAGTGGAGGGACAGGGGGCGCCGTACTGGGAGCTTTCTTT
-	-	TRBV13	TRBJ2-7	CASSLGLAPYEQYF	TGTGCCAGCAGCTTAGGACTAGCTCCGTACGAGCAGTACTTC
-	few	TRBV7-8	TRBJ1-1	CASSFQPGIGTEAFF	TGTGCCAGCAGCTTTCAACCAGGGATTGGCACTGAAGCTTTCTTT
TRBD2	-	TRBV2	TRBJ2-1	CASSEAGISGVNEQFF	TGTGCCAGCAGTGAAGCGGGGATTAGCGGGGTCAATGAGCAGTTCTTC
-	few	TRBV15	TRBJ2-7	CATSRGAEQYF	TGTGCCACCAGCAGAGGGGCCGAGCAGTACTTC
TRBD2	-	TRBV28	TRBJ2-7	CASEGSGEYEQYF	TGTGCCAGCGAAGGTAGCGGGGAATACGAGCAGTACTTC